The source of this TCR beta chain is a study of cytomegalovirus exposure and HLA in healthy donors. The germline V gene has CDR1 ENHRY and CDR2 SYGVKD. With 4 bases removed from V and 1 base from J, the gap between germline ends came to 11 bases. The CDR3 has 15 residues. A roughly 120-subject validation cohort, separate from the approximately 610-subject first cohort, supplied the donors. Clones were read by immunoSEQ multiplex PCR, and TCRdb kept only the in-frame ones, dropping some. This table has some 170,000 clones, about 82% appearing once. The source of this sequence is a man aged 30 to 39 in good health and CMV-seropositive. The chain carries TRBV10-3 and TRBJ2-1, with D maybe TRBD2 (5 bases). Sequences were obtained from PBMCs. In DNA form, the CDR3 reads TGTGCCATCAGTGTCCGGGCGGGTTCCTACAATGAGCAGTTCTTC. Its protein product is CAISVRAGSYNEQFF.